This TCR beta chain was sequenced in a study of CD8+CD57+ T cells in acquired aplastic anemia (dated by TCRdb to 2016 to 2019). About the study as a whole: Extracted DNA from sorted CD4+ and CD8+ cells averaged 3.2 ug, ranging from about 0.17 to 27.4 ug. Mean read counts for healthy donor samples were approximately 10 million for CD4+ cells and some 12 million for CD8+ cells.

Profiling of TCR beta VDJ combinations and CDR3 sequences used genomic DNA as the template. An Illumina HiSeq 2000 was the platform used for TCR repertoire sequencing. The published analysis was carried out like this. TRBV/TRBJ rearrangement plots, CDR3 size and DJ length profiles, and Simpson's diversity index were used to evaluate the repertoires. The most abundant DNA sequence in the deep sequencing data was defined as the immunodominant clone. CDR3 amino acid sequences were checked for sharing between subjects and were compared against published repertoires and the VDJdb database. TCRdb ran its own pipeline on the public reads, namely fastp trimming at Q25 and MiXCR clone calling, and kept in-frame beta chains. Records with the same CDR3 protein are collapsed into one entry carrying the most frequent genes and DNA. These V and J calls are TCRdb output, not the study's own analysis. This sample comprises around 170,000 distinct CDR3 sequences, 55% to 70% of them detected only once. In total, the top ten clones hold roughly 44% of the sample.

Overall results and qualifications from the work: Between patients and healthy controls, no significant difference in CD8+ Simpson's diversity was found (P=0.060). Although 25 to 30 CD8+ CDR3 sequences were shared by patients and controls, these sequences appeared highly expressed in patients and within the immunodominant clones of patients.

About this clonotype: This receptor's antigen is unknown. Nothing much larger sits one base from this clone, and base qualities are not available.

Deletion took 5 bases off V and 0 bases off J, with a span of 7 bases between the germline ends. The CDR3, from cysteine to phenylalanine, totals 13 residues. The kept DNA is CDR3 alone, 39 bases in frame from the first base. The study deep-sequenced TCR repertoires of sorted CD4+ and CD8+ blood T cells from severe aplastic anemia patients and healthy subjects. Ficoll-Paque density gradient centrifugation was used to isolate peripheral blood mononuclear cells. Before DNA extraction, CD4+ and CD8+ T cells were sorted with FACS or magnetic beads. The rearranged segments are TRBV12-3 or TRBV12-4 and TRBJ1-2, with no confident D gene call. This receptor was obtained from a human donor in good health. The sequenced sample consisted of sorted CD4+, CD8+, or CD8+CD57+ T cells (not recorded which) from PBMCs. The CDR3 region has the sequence CASSPSANYGYTF. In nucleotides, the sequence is TGTGCCAGCAGTCCCTCAGCTAACTATGGCTACACCTTC.